Detailed here is one T cell receptor (beta chain). Seattle-derived patients entered the study during active infection and were followed longitudinally. This CDR3 is 14 amino acids long. CDR1 and CDR2 (germline): SGHTA, FQGNSA. Trimming at V came to 3 bases and at J to 2 bases, leaving 4 bases not matched to a gene. In the authors' workflow: Amplifying reference gene primers gave estimates of nucleated cell counts. Libraries were prepared by immunoSEQ multiplex PCR; TCRdb keeps only in-frame clonotypes and omits some of them. That table gives V, J and clone size, and the DNA gave D and trimming. The sample comprises under 200,000 clones, roughly 82% of which are singletons, and about 7.8% rests with the top ten. This record belongs to a study of blood T cell repertoires in COVID-19. For the study at large: Specimens from acute and convalescent COVID-19 originated in the United States, Italy and Spain. Sample material is recorded as cDNA or gDNA derived from T cells, B-cell-depleted T cells, or PBMCs.

The V and J genes are TRBV7-2 and TRBJ2-7, with 7 bases fitting TRBD2. The TCR comes from a woman aged 60-75 years with COVID-19, enrolled during active disease. The material sequenced was peripheral blood. In DNA, the CDR3 is TGTGCCAGCAGCTTCGGACTAGTTACCTACGAGCAGTACTTC. Translating gives CASSFGLVTYEQYF.